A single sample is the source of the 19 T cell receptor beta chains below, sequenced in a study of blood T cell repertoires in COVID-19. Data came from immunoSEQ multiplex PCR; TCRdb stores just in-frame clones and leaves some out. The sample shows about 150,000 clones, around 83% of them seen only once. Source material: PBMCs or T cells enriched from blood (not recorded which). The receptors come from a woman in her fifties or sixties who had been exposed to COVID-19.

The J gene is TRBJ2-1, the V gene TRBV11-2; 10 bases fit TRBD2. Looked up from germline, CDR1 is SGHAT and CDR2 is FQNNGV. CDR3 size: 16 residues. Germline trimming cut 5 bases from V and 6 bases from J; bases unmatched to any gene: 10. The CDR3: CASSVSWTSGFNEQFF. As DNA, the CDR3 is TGTGCCAGCAGCGTCTCCTGGACTAGCGGCTTCAATGAGCAGTTCTTC.

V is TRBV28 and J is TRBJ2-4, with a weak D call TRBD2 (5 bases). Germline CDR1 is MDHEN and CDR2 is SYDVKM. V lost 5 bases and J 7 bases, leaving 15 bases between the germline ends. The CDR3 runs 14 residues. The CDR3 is CASSPRTSRNIQYF. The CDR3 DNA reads TGTGCCAGCAGTCCTAGGACTTCCCGGAACATTCAGTACTTC.

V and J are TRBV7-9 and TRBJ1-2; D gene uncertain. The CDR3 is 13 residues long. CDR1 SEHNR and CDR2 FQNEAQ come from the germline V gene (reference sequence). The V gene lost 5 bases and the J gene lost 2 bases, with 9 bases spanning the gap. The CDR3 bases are TGTGCCAGCAGCCGGACGGGGAACTATGGCTACACCTTC. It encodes CASSRTGNYGYTF.

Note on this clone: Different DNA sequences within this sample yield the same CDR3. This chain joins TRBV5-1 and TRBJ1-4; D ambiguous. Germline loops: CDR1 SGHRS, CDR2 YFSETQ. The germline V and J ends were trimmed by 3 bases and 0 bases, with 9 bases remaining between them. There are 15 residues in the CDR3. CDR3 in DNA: TGCGCCAGCAGCTCCGGCGGTGCAACTAATGAAAAACTGTTTTTT. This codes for CASSSGGATNEKLFF.

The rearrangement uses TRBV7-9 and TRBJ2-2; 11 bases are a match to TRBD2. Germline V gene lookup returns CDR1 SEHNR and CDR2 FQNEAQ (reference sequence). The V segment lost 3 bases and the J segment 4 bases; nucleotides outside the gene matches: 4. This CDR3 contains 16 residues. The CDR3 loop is CASSFSGRAPTGELFF. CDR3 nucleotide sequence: TGTGCCAGCAGCTTTAGCGGGAGGGCCCCCACCGGGGAGCTGTTTTTT.

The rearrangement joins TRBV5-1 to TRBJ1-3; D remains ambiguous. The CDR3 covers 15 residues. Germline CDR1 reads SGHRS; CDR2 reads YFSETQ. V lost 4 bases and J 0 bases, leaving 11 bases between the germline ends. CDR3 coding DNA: TGCGCCAGCAGCCCAACACCCAGCTCTGGAAACACCATATATTTT. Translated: CASSPTPSSGNTIYF. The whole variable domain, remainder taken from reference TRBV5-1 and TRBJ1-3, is KAGVTQTPRYLIKTRGQQVTLSCSPISGHRSVSWYQQTPGQGLQFLFEYFSETQRNKGNFPGRFSGRQFSNSRSEMNVSTLELGDSALYLCASSPTPSSGNTIYFGEGSWLTVV.

CDR3 in amino acids: CAIGRQGGTEAFF. The CDR3 nucleotides read TGTGCCATCGGTAGACAGGGGGGCACTGAAGCTTTCTTT. The chain carries TRBV10-3 and TRBJ1-1, with 9 bases fitting TRBD1. The junction had 5 bases not matched to a gene; V was cut back by 8 bases and J by 4 bases. The V gene's germline CDR1 is ENHRY and CDR2 SYGVKD. This CDR3 is built from 13 residues.

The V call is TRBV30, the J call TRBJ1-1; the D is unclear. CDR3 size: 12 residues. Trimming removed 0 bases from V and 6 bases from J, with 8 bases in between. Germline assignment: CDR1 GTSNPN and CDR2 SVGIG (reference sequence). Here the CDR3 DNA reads TGTGCCTGGAGTGTAGGAGGAGCTGAAGCTTTCTTT. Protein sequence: CAWSVGGAEAFF. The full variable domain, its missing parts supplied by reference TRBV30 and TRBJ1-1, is SQTIHQWPATLVQPVGSPLSLECTVEGTSNPNLYWYRQAAGRGLQLLFYSVGIGQISSEVPQNLSASRPQDRQFILSSKKLLLSDSGFYLCAWSVGGAEAFFGQGTRLTVV.

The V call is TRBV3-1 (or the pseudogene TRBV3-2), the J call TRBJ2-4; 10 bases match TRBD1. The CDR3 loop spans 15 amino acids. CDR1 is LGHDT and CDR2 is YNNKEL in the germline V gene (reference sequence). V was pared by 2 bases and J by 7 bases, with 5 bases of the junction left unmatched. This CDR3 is CASSQNRDRGNIQYF. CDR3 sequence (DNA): TGTGCCAGCAGCCAAAACCGGGACAGGGGCAACATTCAGTACTTC.

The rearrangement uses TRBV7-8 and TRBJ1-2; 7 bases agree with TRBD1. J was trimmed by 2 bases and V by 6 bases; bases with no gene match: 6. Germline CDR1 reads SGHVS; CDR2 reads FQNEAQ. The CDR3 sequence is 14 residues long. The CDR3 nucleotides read TGTGCCAGCAGTTCAGGGGGGACCAACTATGGCTACACCTTC. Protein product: CASSSGGTNYGYTF. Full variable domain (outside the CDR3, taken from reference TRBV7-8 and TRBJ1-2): GAGVSQSPRYKVAKRGQDVALRCDPISGHVSLFWYQQALGQGPEFLTYFQNEAQLDKSGLPSDRFFAERPEGSVSTLKIQRTQQEDSAVYLCASSSGGTNYGYTFGSGTRLTVV.

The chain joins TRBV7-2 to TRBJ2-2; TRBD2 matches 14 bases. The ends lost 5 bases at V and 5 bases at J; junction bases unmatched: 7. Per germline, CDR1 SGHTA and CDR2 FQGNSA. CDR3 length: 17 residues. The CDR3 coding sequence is TGTGCCAGCAGCCCGAAGACTAGCGGGAGGGAAACCGGGGAGCTGTTTTTT. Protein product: CASSPKTSGRETGELFF.

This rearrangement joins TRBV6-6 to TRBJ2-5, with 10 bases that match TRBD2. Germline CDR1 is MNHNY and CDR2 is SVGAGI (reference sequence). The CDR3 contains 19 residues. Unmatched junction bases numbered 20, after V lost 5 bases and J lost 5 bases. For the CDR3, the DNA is TGTGCCAGCAGTCCCAGGACCTGGGCTAGCGGGAGAAATTTCGAGACCCAGTACTTC. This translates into CASSPRTWASGRNFETQYF.

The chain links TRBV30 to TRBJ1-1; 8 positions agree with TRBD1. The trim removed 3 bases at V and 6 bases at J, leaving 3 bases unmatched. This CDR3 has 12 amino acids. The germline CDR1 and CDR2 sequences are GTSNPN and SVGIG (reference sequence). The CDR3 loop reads CAWSRGLAEAFF. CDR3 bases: TGTGCCTGGAGCAGGGGGCTTGCTGAAGCTTTCTTT.

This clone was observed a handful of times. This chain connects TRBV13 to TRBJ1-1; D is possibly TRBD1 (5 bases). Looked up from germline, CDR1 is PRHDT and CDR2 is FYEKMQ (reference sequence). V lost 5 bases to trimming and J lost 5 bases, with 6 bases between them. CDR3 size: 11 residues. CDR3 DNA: TGTGCCAGCAGCCCAGGGACTGAAGCTTTCTTT. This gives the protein CASSPGTEAFF.

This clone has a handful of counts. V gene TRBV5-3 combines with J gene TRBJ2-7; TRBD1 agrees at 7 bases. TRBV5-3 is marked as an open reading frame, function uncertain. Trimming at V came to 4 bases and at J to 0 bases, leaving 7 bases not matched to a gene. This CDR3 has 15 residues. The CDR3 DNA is TGTGCCAGAAGCGTTAGGGACAGCAGCTCCTACGAGCAGTACTTC. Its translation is CARSVRDSSSYEQYF.

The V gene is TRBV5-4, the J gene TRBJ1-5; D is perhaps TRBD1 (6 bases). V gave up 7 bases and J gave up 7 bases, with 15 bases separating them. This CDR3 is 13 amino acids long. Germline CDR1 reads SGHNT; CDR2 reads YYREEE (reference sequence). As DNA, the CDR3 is TGTGCCAGCGGCGAACAGGGTGGGCAGCCCCAGCATTTT. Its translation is CASGEQGGQPQHF.

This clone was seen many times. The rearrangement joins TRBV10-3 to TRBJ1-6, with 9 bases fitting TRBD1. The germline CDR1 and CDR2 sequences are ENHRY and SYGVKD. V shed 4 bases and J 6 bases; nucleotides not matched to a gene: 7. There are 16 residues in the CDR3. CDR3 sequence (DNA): TGTGCCATCAGTGGGAACACAGGGGGCGGTAATTCACCCCTCCACTTT. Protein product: CAISGNTGGGNSPLHF.

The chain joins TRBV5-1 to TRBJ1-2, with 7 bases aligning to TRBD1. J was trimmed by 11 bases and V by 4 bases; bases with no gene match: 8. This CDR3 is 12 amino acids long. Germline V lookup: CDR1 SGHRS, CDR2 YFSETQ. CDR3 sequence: CASSGQGVVYTF. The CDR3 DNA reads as TGCGCCAGCAGCGGGCAGGGGGTTGTATACACCTTC.

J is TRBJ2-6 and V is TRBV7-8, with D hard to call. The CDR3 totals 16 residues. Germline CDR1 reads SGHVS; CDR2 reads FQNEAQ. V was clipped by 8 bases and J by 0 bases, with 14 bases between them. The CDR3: CASGRLSSSGANVLTF. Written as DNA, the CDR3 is TGTGCCAGCGGTCGGCTGTCTAGCTCTGGGGCCAACGTCCTGACTTTC.